Below are 19 T cell receptor beta chains sequenced from a single sample in a study of blood T cells in healthy people across ages. PCR was performed a second time for about 7 to 11 cycles using a sample-barcoded 5' primer and a J-beta primer mix. One entry per CDR3 protein, called by TCRdb with MiXCR from the 5' RACE reads. This sample yields more than 750,000 distinct CDR3 sequences, of which 29% are seen a single time; roughly 10% belongs to the top ten. The same sample was also used in a study of T cells of mothers and their children.

The sample consisted of blood. The receptors were gathered from a middle-aged woman in good health.

The sample holds a few counts of this clonotype. CDR3 nucleotides: TGTGCCAGCAGTGCCCGGATTAGCGGGCTACACAATGAGCAGTTCTTC. It encodes CASSARISGLHNEQFF. The rearrangement joins TRBV6-2 or TRBV6-3 to TRBJ2-1; TRBD2 agrees at 7 bases. The V gene end was trimmed by 5 bases and the J gene end by 5 bases; junction bases not matched to a gene: 12. The CDR3 runs to 16 residues. The germline V gene encodes CDR1 MNHEY and CDR2 SVGEGT.

The rearrangement joins TRBV27 to TRBJ1-2; D not resolved. Deletions cut 3 bases from V and 4 bases from J, with 9 bases between. This CDR3 is 13 amino acids long. The germline V gene has CDR1 MNHEY and CDR2 SMNVEV (reference sequence). This chain's CDR3 is CASSFFPGYGYTF. The DNA for the CDR3 is TGTGCCAGCAGTTTTTTTCCGGGCTATGGCTACACCTTC.

The J gene is TRBJ1-2, the V gene TRBV18; D gene unclear. Trimming took off 2 bases at V and 8 bases at J, with 12 bases between the two ends. Germline CDR1 and CDR2: KGHSH and LQKENI. This CDR3 spans 13 amino acids. The CDR3 is CASSPTVGEGYTF. Here the CDR3 DNA reads TGTGCCAGCTCACCAACCGTCGGGGAGGGCTACACCTTC.

This clonotype was observed a handful of times. The chain employs TRBV7-8 and TRBJ2-5; TRBD1 aligns across 11 bases. Germline V gene data show CDR1 as SGHVS and CDR2 as FQNEAQ. V was pared by 1 base and J by 5 bases, with 12 bases of the junction left unmatched. This CDR3 comprises 18 residues. CDR3 in DNA: TGTGCCAGCAGCTTAGTAGGGTTGAGGACAGGGGGCTTGGAGACCCAGTACTTC. Translation gives CASSLVGLRTGGLETQYF.

V usage is TRBV19 and J usage is TRBJ1-5; D unresolved. Germline V lookup: CDR1 LNHDA, CDR2 SQIVND (reference sequence). Trimming removed 5 bases from V and 0 bases from J, with 5 bases in between. This CDR3 region has 13 residues. This CDR3 reads CASSGFSNQPQHF. The CDR3 DNA follows: TGTGCCAGTAGTGGATTTAGCAATCAGCCCCAGCATTTT.

CDR3 coding DNA: TGTGCCAGCAGCCAAGATAGGGAGACCCAGCAGTACTTC. Translating it yields CASSQDRETQQYF. The V and J genes are TRBV14 and TRBJ2-5; tentatively, D is TRBD2 (5 bases). The CDR3 has 13 amino acids. V shed 0 bases and J shed 11 bases, with 13 bases lying between them. Germline-derived CDR1 and CDR2 are SGHDN and FVKESK.

This chain joins TRBV7-8 and TRBJ1-1; weak D call: TRBD1 (5 bases). CDR1 and CDR2 (germline): SGHVS, FQNEAQ. The CDR3 loop spans 14 amino acids. V gave up 2 bases and J gave up 7 bases, with 14 bases separating them. CDR3: CASSLREGVIEAFF. As DNA, the CDR3 is TGTGCCAGCAGCTTACGGGAAGGGGTGATTGAAGCTTTCTTT.

Only a few counts were recorded for this clonotype. The rearrangement joins TRBV12-3 or TRBV12-4 to TRBJ2-3; tentative D call: TRBD2 (7 bases). CDR3 length: 14 amino acids. V lost 5 bases and J 11 bases, leaving 20 bases between the germline ends. CDR3 amino acids: CASSTGGGTDVQYF. The CDR3 DNA is TGTGCCAGCAGTACGGGCGGGGGCACAGATGTGCAGTATTTT.

This clonotype has only a few counts. The chain links TRBV6-5 to TRBJ1-1; 7 bases match TRBD1. Germline V CDR1 and CDR2: MNHEY, SVGAGI. The trim removed 5 bases at V and 11 bases at J, leaving 8 bases unmatched. The CDR3 covers 12 residues. The CDR3: CASSPIQGRAFF. The CDR3 DNA is TGTGCCAGCAGTCCTATACAGGGGCGGGCTTTCTTT.

Remarks on this clonotype: A single base separates this from a much larger clone, so it may be a read error. This chain uses TRBV15 with TRBJ2-5; TRBD1 aligns across 9 bases. The J call may not be correct, given that the DNA end is closer to TRBJ2-1. This CDR3 region has 16 residues. Germline values: CDR1 LNHNV, CDR2 YYDKDF (reference sequence). The chain's CDR3 is CATSPSGGQGGETQFF. The CDR3 coding sequence is TGTGCCACCAGTCCCTCGGGGGGACAGGGAGGGGAGACCCAGTTCTTC.

This clonotype was counted once. The CDR3 coding sequence is TGTGCCAGCAGCTCGGCAGGACAGGAAATTCCCAATGAGCAGTACTTC. Translation: CASSSAGQEIPNEQYF. The V call is TRBV5-6, the J call TRBJ2-7; 7 bases are shared with TRBD1. V was pared by 3 bases and J by 7 bases, with 16 bases of the junction left unmatched. The CDR3 runs to 16 residues. Germline lookup yields CDR1 SGHDT and CDR2 YYEEEE.

The chain carries TRBV5-1 and TRBJ2-5; 10 nucleotides align to TRBD2. Germline V CDR1 and CDR2: SGHRS, YFSETQ. V lost 5 bases to trimming and J lost 1 base; unmatched junction nucleotides: 5. The CDR3 has 15 residues. The CDR3 coding sequence is TGCGCCAGCAGGAGGACTAGCGGTGTCCAAGAGACCCAGTACTTC. The encoded protein is CASRRTSGVQETQYF.

The gene calls are TRBV12-3 or TRBV12-4 and TRBJ1-2; no reliable D call. V dropped 4 bases and J dropped 3 bases, with 9 bases sitting between them. This CDR3 region has 13 residues. The CDR3 DNA sequence: TGTGCCAGCAGTTCGAGGCGGTACTATGGCTACACCTTC. It is translated as CASSSRRYYGYTF.

This clonotype was found many times. V is TRBV7-9 and J is TRBJ1-2; a weak D match, TRBD1 (5 bases). The CDR3 sequence is 12 residues long. The V gene's germline CDR1 is SEHNR and CDR2 FQNEAQ (reference sequence). Trimming left V 0 bases short and J 8 bases short, with 7 bases between. CDR3 residues: CASSLAREGYTF. The CDR3 DNA is TGTGCCAGCAGCTTAGCCAGGGAGGGCTACACCTTC.

A remark on this clonotype: A much more abundant neighbour one base away suggests this may be a read error. The V and J genes are TRBV12-3 or TRBV12-4 and TRBJ1-2; unclear D gene. This CDR3 region has 12 residues. The CDR3, as DNA: TGTGCCAGCAGCGATTATTACTATGACTACACCTTC. This translates into CASSDYYYDYTF.

A note on this clonotype: A single base separates this from a much larger clone, so it may be a read error. This sequence joins TRBV20-1 and TRBJ2-7, with 10 bases aligning to TRBD2. Germline values: CDR1 DFQATT, CDR2 SNEGSKA (reference sequence). After removal of 3 bases from V and 2 bases from J, the junction contained 10 bases not matched to a gene. This CDR3 region has 16 residues. The CDR3 loop is CSARVLAGGGAYEQYF. The CDR3 bases are TGCAGTGCTAGGGTATTAGCGGGGGGCGGCGCCTACGAGCAGTACTTC.

This clonotype has at least ten counts. The chain uses TRBV28 and TRBJ2-7; 7 bases agree with TRBD1. Germline CDR1 and CDR2: MDHEN and SYDVKM. The junction had 10 bases not matched to a gene; V was cut back by 6 bases and J by 2 bases. The CDR3 spans 15 residues. CDR3 coding DNA: TGTGCCAGCAGCCCGACAGGGACGGGTGCCTACGAGCAGTACTTC. Encoded protein: CASSPTGTGAYEQYF.

J is TRBJ2-1 and V is TRBV12-3 or TRBV12-4; D could derive from TRBD1 or TRBD2 (6 bases each). CDR3 length: 11 amino acids. V was clipped by 3 bases and J by 14 bases, with 11 bases between them. The CDR3 protein is CASSLGGGEFF. CDR3 bases: TGTGCCAGCAGTTTGGGGGGCGGTGAGTTCTTC.

This clonotype was seen more than once but under ten times. The chain joins TRBV12-3 or TRBV12-4 to TRBJ2-7, with a tentative D call TRBD2 (6 bases). The germline V and J ends were trimmed by 7 bases and 3 bases, with 19 bases remaining between them. CDR3 length: 15 residues. DNA of the CDR3: TGTGCCAGCACCCCAAGTAACCGACTAGTCTACGAGCAGTACTTC. Protein product: CASTPSNRLVYEQYF.